This T cell receptor beta chain was obtained from a study of blood T cell repertoires in COVID-19. Original handling: Cell counts per sample came from amplifying reference gene primers. Clones were read by immunoSEQ multiplex PCR, and TCRdb kept only the in-frame ones, dropping some. V, J and clone size are those of that table, while D and trimming were read from the DNA. The data contain 75,000 to 100,000 clones, around four fifths of them seen just once; the ten biggest clones take up approximately 10%. This CDR3 spans 13 amino acids. The germline gives CDR1 SGHRS, CDR2 YFSETQ. Deletions cut 0 bases from V and 8 bases from J, with 11 bases between.

The chain employs TRBV5-1 and TRBJ1-2; D possibly corresponds to TRBD1 (6 bases). The clonotype comes from a human donor in a cohort sampled during active COVID-19. Sequencing was done on a sample of peripheral blood. The CDR3 DNA reads TGCGCCAGCAGCTTGGAGACAGGCAGGGGCTACACCTTC. Amino acids: CASSLETGRGYTF.